One T cell receptor beta chain is described in this entry. Its specificity is unknown. This entry comes from a study of PD-L1 blockade in urothelial cancer. Study-level background: Investigators checked blood 3 weeks (second dose) and 6 weeks after treatment start. The study recovered a median of 141,255 T cells per blood sample.

Whole-study results and caveats: Pretreatment peripheral blood TCR clonality that fell below the median predicted better survival among the patients studied. Enhanced expansion of tumor-associated blood clones at 3 weeks characterized durable-benefit patients.

The germline gives CDR1 KGHSH, CDR2 LQKENI. The CDR3 spans 15 residues. V was pared by 2 bases and J by 1 base, with 10 bases between. Measured with immunoSEQ multiplex PCR; TCRdb has only the in-frame clones, and not every one. This sample has 85,000 to 130,000 clones, with about 90% found just once. This receptor was obtained from an elderly woman with urothelial cancer. V usage is TRBV18 and J usage is TRBJ2-3; D unresolved. The sequencing used PBMCs, collected around atezolizumab (anti-PD-L1) treatment. CDR3 protein: CASSPGTLGTDTQYF. CDR3 in DNA: TGTGCCAGCTCACCAGGTACTCTTGGCACAGATACGCAGTATTTT.